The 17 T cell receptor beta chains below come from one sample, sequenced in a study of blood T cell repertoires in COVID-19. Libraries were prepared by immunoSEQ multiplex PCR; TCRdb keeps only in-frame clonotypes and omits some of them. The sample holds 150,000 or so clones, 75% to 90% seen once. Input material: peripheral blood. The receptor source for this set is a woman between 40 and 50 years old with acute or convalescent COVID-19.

CDR3 amino acids: CASSLGDSVKAFF. The CDR3 DNA reads as TGCGCCAGCAGCTTGGGGGACAGTGTAAAAGCTTTCTTT. V gene TRBV5-1 combines with J gene TRBJ1-1, with 7 bases lining up with TRBD1. V shed 0 bases, J shed 9 bases, and the junction held 5 bases outside the gene matches. The CDR3 covers 13 residues. Germline V gene sequence: CDR1 SGHRS, CDR2 YFSETQ.

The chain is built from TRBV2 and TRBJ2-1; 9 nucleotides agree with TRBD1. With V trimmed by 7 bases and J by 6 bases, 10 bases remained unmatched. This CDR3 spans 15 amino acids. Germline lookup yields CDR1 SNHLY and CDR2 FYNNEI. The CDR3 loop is CASNSDRGRGNEQFF. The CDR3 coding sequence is TGTGCCAGCAATAGCGACAGGGGGAGAGGCAATGAGCAGTTCTTC.

CDR3 in DNA: TGTGCCAGCAGCCAAGATTGGACAGGCGAGCAGTACTTC. Translating gives CASSQDWTGEQYF. The V call is TRBV14, the J call TRBJ2-7, with 7 bases lining up with TRBD1. V lost 0 bases to trimming and J lost 6 bases; unmatched junction nucleotides: 2. The CDR3 is 13 residues long. The V gene's germline CDR1 is SGHDN and CDR2 FVKESK.

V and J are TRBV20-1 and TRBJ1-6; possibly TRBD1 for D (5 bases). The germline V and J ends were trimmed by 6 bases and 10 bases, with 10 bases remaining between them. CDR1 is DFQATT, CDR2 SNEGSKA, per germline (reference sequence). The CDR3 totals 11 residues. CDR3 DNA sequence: TGCAGTGCAGAAGGGGAATCACCCCTCCACTTT. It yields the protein CSAEGESPLHF.

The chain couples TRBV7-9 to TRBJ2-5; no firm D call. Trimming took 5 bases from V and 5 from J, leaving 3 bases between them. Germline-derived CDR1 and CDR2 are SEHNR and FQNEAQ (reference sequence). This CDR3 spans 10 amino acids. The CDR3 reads CASSLETQYF. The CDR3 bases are TGTGCCAGCAGCCTCGAGACCCAGTACTTC.

CDR3 protein: CASSPLTLGGTEAFF. The CDR3 coding sequence is TGTGCCAGCAGCCCGCTGACGTTGGGGGGCACTGAAGCTTTCTTT. The V call is TRBV5-6, the J call TRBJ1-1, with D perhaps TRBD1 (5 bases). This CDR3 is built from 15 residues. The germline V and J ends were trimmed by 4 bases and 4 bases, with 17 bases remaining between them. Looked up from germline, CDR1 is SGHDT and CDR2 is YYEEEE.

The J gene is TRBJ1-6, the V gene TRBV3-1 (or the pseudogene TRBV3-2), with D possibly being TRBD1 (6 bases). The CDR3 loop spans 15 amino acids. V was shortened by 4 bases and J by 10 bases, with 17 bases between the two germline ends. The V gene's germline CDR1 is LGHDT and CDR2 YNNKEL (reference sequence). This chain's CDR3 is CASSRLQGSGSPLHF. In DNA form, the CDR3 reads TGTGCCAGCAGCCGGCTACAGGGATCGGGCTCACCCCTCCACTTT.

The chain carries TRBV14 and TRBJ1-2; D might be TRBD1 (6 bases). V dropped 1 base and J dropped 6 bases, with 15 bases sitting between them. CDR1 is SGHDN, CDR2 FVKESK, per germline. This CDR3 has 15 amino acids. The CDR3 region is CASSQASAGVDGYTF. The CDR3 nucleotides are TGTGCCAGCAGCCAAGCTTCGGCAGGGGTAGATGGCTACACCTTC.

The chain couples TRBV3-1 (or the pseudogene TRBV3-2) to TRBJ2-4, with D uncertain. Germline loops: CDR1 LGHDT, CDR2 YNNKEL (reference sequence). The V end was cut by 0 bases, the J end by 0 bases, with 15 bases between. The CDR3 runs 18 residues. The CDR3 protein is CASSQEMAGRIAKNIQYF. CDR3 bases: TGTGCCAGCAGCCAAGAGATGGCAGGAAGGATAGCCAAAAACATTCAGTACTTC.

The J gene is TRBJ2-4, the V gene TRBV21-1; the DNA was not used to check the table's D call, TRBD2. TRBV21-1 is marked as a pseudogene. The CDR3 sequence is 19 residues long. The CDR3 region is CASKIGEGRIHKAKNIQYF. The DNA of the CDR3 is TGTGCCAGCAAAATAGGAGAAGGCCGAATCCACAAGGCCAAAAACATTCAGTACTTC.

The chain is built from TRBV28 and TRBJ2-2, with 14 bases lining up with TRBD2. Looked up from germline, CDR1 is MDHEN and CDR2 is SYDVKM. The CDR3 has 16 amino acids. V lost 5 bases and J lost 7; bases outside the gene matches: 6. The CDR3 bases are TGTGCCAGCAGTACGACTAGCGGGAGGGTAGTCGGGGAGCTGTTTTTT. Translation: CASSTTSGRVVGELFF.

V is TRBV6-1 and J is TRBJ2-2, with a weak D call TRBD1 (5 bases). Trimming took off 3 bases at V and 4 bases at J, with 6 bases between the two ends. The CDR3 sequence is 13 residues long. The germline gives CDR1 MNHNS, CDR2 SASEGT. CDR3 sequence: CASSETVTGELFF. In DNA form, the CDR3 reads TGTGCCAGCAGTGAGACAGTCACCGGGGAGCTGTTTTTT.

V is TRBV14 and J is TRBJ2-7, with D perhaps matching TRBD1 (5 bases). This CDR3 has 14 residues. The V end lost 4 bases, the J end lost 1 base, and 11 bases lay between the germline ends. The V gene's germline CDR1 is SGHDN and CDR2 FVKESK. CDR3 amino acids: CASSPRTLSYEQYF. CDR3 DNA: TGTGCCAGCAGCCCGAGGACATTATCCTACGAGCAGTACTTC.

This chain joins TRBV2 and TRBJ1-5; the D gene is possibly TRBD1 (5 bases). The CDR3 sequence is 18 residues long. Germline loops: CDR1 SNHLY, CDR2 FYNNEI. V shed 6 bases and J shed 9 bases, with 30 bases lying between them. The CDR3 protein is CASRRGGMQGVGGAPQHF. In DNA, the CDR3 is TGTGCCAGCAGGAGGGGCGGAATGCAAGGGGTTGGAGGGGCGCCCCAGCATTTT.

The CDR3: CASSLVGGHTNYGYTF. The CDR3, as DNA: TGTGCCAGCAGCTTGGTGGGCGGGCATACTAACTATGGCTACACCTTC. The gene calls are TRBV7-8 and TRBJ1-2, with D hard to call. Germline lookup yields CDR1 SGHVS and CDR2 FQNEAQ. Deletions cut 3 bases from V and 0 bases from J, with 14 bases between. The CDR3 has 16 amino acids. Drawing the rest from reference TRBV7-8 and TRBJ1-2, the complete variable domain is GAGVSQSPRYKVAKRGQDVALRCDPISGHVSLFWYQQALGQGPEFLTYFQNEAQLDKSGLPSDRFFAERPEGSVSTLKIQRTQQEDSAVYLCASSLVGGHTNYGYTFGSGTRLTVV.

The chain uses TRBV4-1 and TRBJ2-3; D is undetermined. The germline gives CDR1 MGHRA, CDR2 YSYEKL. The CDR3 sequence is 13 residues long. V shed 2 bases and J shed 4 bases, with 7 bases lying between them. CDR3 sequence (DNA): TGCGCCAGCAGCCAACTTCCCCCAGATACGCAGTATTTT. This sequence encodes CASSQLPPDTQYF.

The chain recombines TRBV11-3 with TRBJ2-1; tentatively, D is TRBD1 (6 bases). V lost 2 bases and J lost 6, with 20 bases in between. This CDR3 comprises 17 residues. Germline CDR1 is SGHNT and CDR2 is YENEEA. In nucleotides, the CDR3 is TGTGCCAGCAGCTTATTGTCGGTAACAGGGAACGTCAATGAGCAGTTCTTC. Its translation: CASSLLSVTGNVNEQFF.